These 23 T cell receptor beta chains were all obtained from the same sample, sequenced in a study of radiotherapy plus CTLA-4 blockade in lung cancer. This table comes from immunoSEQ multiplex PCR, and its TCRdb copy is limited to in-frame clones, with some not included. Of about 70,000 clones listed, approximately 79% are singletons. Sequencing used peripheral blood, obtained from a patient treated with radiotherapy plus ipilimumab. All receptors come from a human donor with non-small cell lung cancer whose response to radiotherapy plus ipilimumab could not be evaluated. Some clones in this sample may be carry-over from other donors' samples.

Written as DNA, the CDR3 is TGCAGCGTTTTACAGGCCTACGAGCAGTACTTC. This translates into CSVLQAYEQYF. V usage is TRBV29-1 and J usage is TRBJ2-7; possibly TRBD1 for D (5 bases). The V gene lost 5 bases and the J gene lost 2 bases, with 7 bases spanning the gap. Germline CDR1 is SQVTM and CDR2 is ANQGSEA. This CDR3 has 11 amino acids.

The V call is TRBV7-2, the J call TRBJ1-3, with 7 bases that match TRBD1. The CDR3 consists of 14 residues. Unmatched junction bases numbered 3, after V lost 3 bases and J lost 4 bases. Germline assignment: CDR1 SGHTA and CDR2 FQGNSA. The CDR3 DNA follows: TGTGCCAGCAGCTTGCAGGGGGACGGAAACACCATATATTTT. This translates into CASSLQGDGNTIYF.

The chain combines TRBV5-1 with TRBJ1-1; TRBD1 matches at 9 bases. Trimming at V came to 2 bases and at J to 1 base, leaving 6 bases not matched to a gene. Germline values: CDR1 SGHRS, CDR2 YFSETQ. The CDR3 runs 16 residues. The CDR3 reads CASSFSTGGGNTEAFF. The CDR3 DNA is TGCGCCAGCAGCTTTTCGACAGGGGGAGGGAACACTGAAGCTTTCTTT.

This rearrangement joins TRBV6-5 to TRBJ1-3; unclear D gene. The V gene's germline CDR1 is MNHEY and CDR2 SVGAGI. V lost 5 bases and J lost 3, with 8 bases in between. The CDR3 totals 13 residues. The CDR3 loop reads CASSTIVGNTIYF. The CDR3 DNA reads TGTGCCAGCAGTACAATCGTTGGAAACACCATATATTTT.

This chain uses TRBV6-1 with TRBJ2-3; TRBD2 matches 7 bases. The germline V gene encodes CDR1 MNHNS and CDR2 SASEGT. This CDR3 spans 17 amino acids. J gave up 0 bases and V 4 bases, and 10 bases lay outside the gene matches. The CDR3 here is CASSGTWALASTDTQYF. As DNA, the CDR3 is TGTGCCAGCAGTGGGACTTGGGCACTAGCGAGCACAGATACGCAGTATTTT.

The chain has TRBV30 and TRBJ2-5, with D possibly matching TRBD1 (6 bases). Germline V gene sequence: CDR1 GTSNPN, CDR2 SVGIG (reference sequence). The CDR3 length is 12 residues. V lost 3 bases and J lost 4, with 9 bases in between. CDR3 nucleotides: TGTGCCTGGAGAGCAGGGGCAGAGACCCAGTACTTC. Amino acid sequence: CAWRAGAETQYF.

The rearrangement links TRBV18 to TRBJ1-1; the D is unclear. Germline V gene sequence: CDR1 KGHSH, CDR2 LQKENI. CDR3 length: 16 residues. The V end lost 3 bases, the J end lost 0 bases, and 14 bases lay between the germline ends. The CDR3 reads CASSPLGGRLNTEAFF. The DNA for the CDR3 is TGTGCCAGCTCACCTTTGGGAGGGAGATTGAACACTGAAGCTTTCTTT. The complete variable domain, with remaining parts taken from reference TRBV18 and TRBJ1-1, reads NAGVMQNPRHLVRRRGQEARLRCSPMKGHSHVYWYRQLPEEGLKFMVYLQKENIIDESGMPKERFSAEFPKEGPSILRIQQVVRGDSAAYFCASSPLGGRLNTEAFFGQGTRLTVV.

This clone was observed a few times. V usage is TRBV5-8 and J usage is TRBJ1-4; D is unresolved. Germline V gives CDR1 SGHTS, CDR2 YDEGEE. Trimming removed 2 bases from V and 7 bases from J, with 9 bases in between. This CDR3 is 13 amino acids long. The CDR3 DNA follows: TGTGCCAGCAGCTTAACATTCCTTGAAAAACTGTTTTTT. This encodes CASSLTFLEKLFF. Full variable domain (missing parts from reference TRBV5-8 and TRBJ1-4): EAGVTQSPTHLIKTRGQQATLRCSPISGHTSVYWYQQALGLGLQFLLWYDEGEERNRGNFPPRFSGRQFPNYSSELNVNALELEDSALYLCASSLTFLEKLFFGSGTQLSVL.

This sequence joins TRBV19 and TRBJ1-2; D might be TRBD1 (6 bases). The CDR3 has 13 amino acids. V lost 5 bases, J lost 2 bases, and 9 bases lay in between. Per the germline V gene, CDR1 is LNHDA and CDR2 is SQIVND (reference sequence). CDR3 loop: CASSLQGNYGYTF. DNA for the CDR3: TGTGCCAGTAGTCTTCAGGGGAACTATGGCTACACCTTC.

The rearrangement uses TRBV6-6 and TRBJ2-5; no firm D call. V shed 6 bases and J shed 9 bases, with 8 bases lying between them. Germline V gene lookup returns CDR1 MNHNY and CDR2 SVGAGI (reference sequence). This CDR3 spans 10 amino acids. The CDR3 sequence: CASSPSPQYF. The CDR3 bases are TGTGCCAGCAGCCCCTCCCCCCAGTACTTC.

This clone was detected only once. The J gene is TRBJ2-2, the V gene TRBV28; the D gene is possibly TRBD2 (7 bases). Trimming shortened V by 3 bases and J by 7 bases, and 18 bases separated the two germline ends. The CDR3 sequence is 16 residues long. CDR1 and CDR2 from the germline V gene are MDHEN and SYDVKM. Here the CDR3 DNA reads TGTGCCAGCAGTTTGCCGTGGGGGGGGCCAATCGGGGAGCTGTTTTTT. Translated, it gives CASSLPWGGPIGELFF.

The chain has TRBV5-1 and TRBJ2-7; D is perhaps TRBD1 (6 bases). The CDR3 sequence is 15 residues long. The germline V and J ends were trimmed by 4 bases and 0 bases, with 14 bases remaining between them. Germline lookup yields CDR1 SGHRS and CDR2 YFSETQ. CDR3 in DNA: TGCGCCAGCAGCAAAGGACAGCCGCTCTCCTACGAGCAGTACTTC. This encodes CASSKGQPLSYEQYF.

This clone was counted a single time. The chain combines TRBV11-1 with TRBJ2-7, with 7 positions matching TRBD1. CDR1 is SGHAT and CDR2 is FQDESV in the germline V gene (reference sequence). This CDR3 contains 14 residues. Losses at the gene ends were 3 bases for V and 0 bases for J; bases not matched to a gene: 2. CDR3 in amino acids: CASSLGTDSYEQYF. CDR3 DNA sequence: TGTGCCAGCAGCTTGGGGACAGACTCCTACGAGCAGTACTTC.

In its sample, this clone was seen a few times. V gene TRBV18 combines with J gene TRBJ2-7; 7 nucleotides align to TRBD1. V was clipped by 4 bases and J by 5 bases; unmatched bases: 14. The germline gives CDR1 KGHSH, CDR2 LQKENI. The CDR3 extends over 16 amino acids. Written as DNA, the CDR3 is TGTGCCAGCTCACTTCTTGCAGGGGGACGTGTTGACGAGCAGTACTTC. The encoded protein is CASSLLAGGRVDEQYF.

The chain employs TRBV9 and TRBJ2-3; 10 bases line up with TRBD2. There are 17 residues in the CDR3. Germline CDR1 SGDLS, CDR2 YYNGEE. J gave up 2 bases and V 3 bases, and 9 bases lay outside the gene matches. CDR3 region: CASSALSGGGATDTQYF. The CDR3, as DNA: TGTGCCAGCAGCGCATTGAGCGGGGGGGGAGCCACAGATACGCAGTATTTT. Together with reference TRBV9 and TRBJ2-3, the CDR3 gives the full variable domain: DSGVTQTPKHLITATGQRVTLRCSPRSGDLSVYWYQQSLDQGLQFLIQYYNGEERAKGNILERFSAQQFPDLHSELNLSSLELGDSALYFCASSALSGGGATDTQYFGPGTRLTVL.

The V call is TRBV19, the J call TRBJ1-2; D remains ambiguous. V shed 1 base and J shed 6 bases, with 15 bases lying between them. The germline CDR1 and CDR2 sequences are LNHDA and SQIVND (reference sequence). This CDR3 region has 15 residues. CDR3 nucleotide sequence: TGTGCCAGTAGTATAGTGGCAGGAGGAGGGAATGGCTACACCTTC. It encodes CASSIVAGGGNGYTF.

The rearrangement uses TRBV30 and TRBJ2-3; weak D call: TRBD2 (7 bases). Trimming left V 2 bases short and J 5 bases short, with 14 bases between. CDR3 size: 14 residues. Germline V gene lookup returns CDR1 GTSNPN and CDR2 SVGIG (reference sequence). CDR3 sequence reads: CAWSSGGQQDTQYF. CDR3 bases: TGTGCCTGGAGTTCCGGGGGGCAACAAGATACGCAGTATTTT. The whole variable domain, remainder taken from reference TRBV30 and TRBJ2-3, is SQTIHQWPATLVQPVGSPLSLECTVEGTSNPNLYWYRQAAGRGLQLLFYSVGIGQISSEVPQNLSASRPQDRQFILSSKKLLLSDSGFYLCAWSSGGQQDTQYFGPGTRLTVL.

The V gene is TRBV25-1, the J gene TRBJ2-5, with 7 bases identical to TRBD1. Germline V CDR1 and CDR2: MGHDK, SYGVNS. V shed 4 bases, J shed 2 bases, and the junction held 1 base outside the gene matches. This CDR3 is 13 amino acids long. This CDR3 reads CASSGTGQETQYF. CDR3 bases: TGTGCCAGCAGTGGGACAGGTCAAGAGACCCAGTACTTC.

This chain connects TRBV9 to TRBJ2-1, with 10 positions matching TRBD2. This CDR3 comprises 16 residues. V gave up 4 bases and J gave up 4 bases; unmatched junction bases: 8. CDR1 and CDR2 from the germline V gene are SGDLS and YYNGEE. CDR3 amino acids: CASSSFSGGGYNEQFF. CDR3 DNA: TGTGCCAGCAGCTCCTTCAGCGGGGGGGGGTACAATGAGCAGTTCTTC.

V gene TRBV15 combines with J gene TRBJ1-2; D may be TRBD1 (5 bases). V dropped 1 base and J dropped 13 bases, with 22 bases sitting between them. Germline assignment: CDR1 LNHNV and CDR2 YYDKDF (reference sequence). The CDR3 loop spans 15 amino acids. DNA for the CDR3: TGTGCCACCAGCAGAGCGGTGGGGAGGGACCTTCCGGCCACCTTC. Translated: CATSRAVGRDLPATF.

The J gene is TRBJ2-2, the V gene TRBV10-3, with D uncertain. V was trimmed by 0 bases and J by 6 bases, leaving 8 bases between them. The germline CDR1 and CDR2 sequences are ENHRY and SYGVKD. The CDR3 has 14 amino acids. The CDR3 loop reads CAISESGAAGELFF. The CDR3 DNA sequence: TGTGCCATCAGTGAGTCCGGAGCCGCCGGGGAGCTGTTTTTT.

The gene calls are TRBV18 and TRBJ1-1; D possibly corresponds to TRBD1 (6 bases). CDR3 length: 15 amino acids. CDR1 is KGHSH, CDR2 LQKENI, per germline. The V end lost 2 bases, the J end lost 3 bases, and 13 bases lay between the germline ends. CDR3 nucleotide sequence: TGTGCCAGCTCACCAAGTCAGGACAGTTACACTGAAGCTTTCTTT. It yields the protein CASSPSQDSYTEAFF.

The J gene is TRBJ2-5, the V gene TRBV7-2; weak D call: TRBD1 (7 bases). This CDR3 has 12 amino acids. CDR1 is SGHTA, CDR2 FQGNSA, per germline. V dropped 5 bases and J dropped 7 bases, with 11 bases sitting between them. This CDR3 reads CASSQGGGTQYF. In DNA, the CDR3 is TGTGCCAGCAGCCAGGGGGGTGGGACCCAGTACTTC. The full variable domain, in which reference TRBV7-2 and TRBJ2-5 provide the parts outside the CDR3, is GAGVSQSPSNKVTEKGKDVELRCDPISGHTALYWYRQSLGQGLEFLIYFQGNSAPDKSGLPSDRFSAERTGGSVSTLTIQRTQQEDSAVYLCASSQGGGTQYFGPGTRLLVL.